This T cell receptor (beta chain) appears in the sequencing data of a study of T cells and Merkel cell carcinoma outcomes. Findings of the study overall: In Merkel cell carcinoma, repertoire and T-cell density reportedly predicted outcomes.

Only in-frame clones appear in the TCRdb table, and some are missing; sequencing was by immunoSEQ multiplex PCR. The table lists around 14,000 clones, over 85% of them singletons. The V and J ends lost 3 bases and 2 bases, in that order; junction bases with no gene match: 7. Germline CDR1 reads SGHDT; CDR2 reads YYEEEE. The CDR3 spans 15 residues. This clone appeared a single time. Its antigen is not identified. The rearrangement uses TRBV5-6 and TRBJ1-1; TRBD1 aligns across 7 bases. The material sequenced was tumor tissue from Merkel cell carcinoma. The sequence derives from a human donor with Merkel cell carcinoma. Written as DNA, the CDR3 is TGTGCCAGCAGCTCGGTGACAGGGCCCAACACTGAAGCTTTCTTT. Protein sequence: CASSSVTGPNTEAFF.